This TCR beta chain was found in a study of blood T cell repertoires in COVID-19. About the study: Acute and convalescent COVID-19 specimens originated in the United States, Italy and Spain. Nucleic acid was either cDNA or gDNA, and it came from T cells, B-cell-depleted T cells, or PBMCs.

TCRdb's table, derived via immunoSEQ multiplex PCR, lists solely in-frame clones and lacks some. The repertoire has roughly 110,000 clones, approximately 81% of them found once; the top ten carry roughly 4.6%. Germline V gives CDR1 GTSNPN, CDR2 SVGIG (reference sequence). The CDR3 spans 12 residues. Trimming took 3 bases from V and 3 from J, leaving 5 bases between them. The receptor was isolated from a human donor in a cohort sampled during active COVID-19. The sample consisted of peripheral blood. This chain connects TRBV30 to TRBJ2-2; weak D call: TRBD1 (5 bases). CDR3 in amino acids: CAWRGDTGELFF. The CDR3 DNA is TGTGCCTGGAGAGGGGACACCGGGGAGCTGTTTTTT. Filled out from reference TRBV30 and TRBJ2-2, the complete variable domain reads SQTIHQWPATLVQPVGSPLSLECTVEGTSNPNLYWYRQAAGRGLQLLFYSVGIGQISSEVPQNLSASRPQDRQFILSSKKLLLSDSGFYLCAWRGDTGELFFGEGSRLTVL.